The T cell receptor beta chain described here comes from a study of identifying expanded T cells in peripheral blood. Study-level points and caveats: Over approximately two and four weeks, about 16 and 19 clones changed, versus roughly 1.1 between replicates. Across healthy donors, higher total template counts meant significantly greater approximately 2-week count variance.

No infections or other immune events were documented during collection. Concerning this clone itself: Its specificity is unknown.

The CDR3 is 18 residues long. Germline trimming cut 1 base from V and 7 bases from J; bases unmatched to any gene: 15. Germline CDR1 and CDR2: GTSNPN and SVGIG (reference sequence). Measured with immunoSEQ multiplex PCR; TCRdb has only the in-frame clones, and not every one. The table has around 84,000 clones, approximately 90% seen once; the top ten hold around 7%. The sequenced material came from blood. The sequence came from a person aged 18 to 75 in good health. V and J are TRBV30 and TRBJ1-4; 10 bases fit TRBD1. CDR3 residues: CAWSGGQGRAVLGEKLFF. In DNA, the CDR3 is TGTGCCTGGAGTGGGGGACAGGGGCGAGCCGTTTTAGGTGAAAAACTGTTTTTT.